The 31 T cell receptor beta chains below come from one sample, sequenced in a study of vaccination effects on CD4 cells after COVID-19. Before sequencing, viral peptide pools were used by the ViraFEST assay to expand antigen-specific CD4+ T cells. CD4+ T cells were isolated after around ten days of culture. What these receptors recognize is not known. Clones were read by immunoSEQ multiplex PCR, and TCRdb kept only the in-frame ones, dropping some. The sample includes about 22,000 clones, approximately 70% of them seen just once. The source material was CD4+ T cells from PBMCs cultured with HCoV-229E spike peptides, sampled before COVID-19 vaccination. Source of these receptors: a human donor who received a COVID-19 vaccine.

In this sample, this clone turned up once. The chain couples TRBV30 to TRBJ1-6; maybe TRBD1 (5 bases). Germline V gene sequence: CDR1 GTSNPN, CDR2 SVGIG (reference sequence). The CDR3 has 14 amino acids. V lost 3 bases and J 5 bases, leaving 11 bases between the germline ends. Here the CDR3 reads CAWRGQGHNSPLHF. CDR3 bases: TGTGCCTGGAGAGGGCAGGGTCATAATTCACCCCTCCACTTT.

The chain links TRBV7-9 to TRBJ1-4, with D tentatively TRBD1 (5 bases). Germline V lookup: CDR1 SEHNR, CDR2 FQNEAQ (reference sequence). With 4 bases removed from V and 0 bases from J, the gap between germline ends came to 12 bases. This CDR3 is built from 16 residues. CDR3 sequence (DNA): TGTGCCAGCAGCTGGGAGGGGATTTCAACTAATGAAAAACTGTTTTTT. It yields the protein CASSWEGISTNEKLFF.

The V call is TRBV7-9, the J call TRBJ1-1; D call uncertain. V gave up 7 bases and J gave up 1 base, with 13 bases separating them. Germline assignment: CDR1 SEHNR and CDR2 FQNEAQ (reference sequence). The CDR3 has 14 amino acids. In nucleotides, the CDR3 is TGTGCCAGCACCCCCCACGAGGGGAACACTGAAGCTTTCTTT. Translating it yields CASTPHEGNTEAFF.

The chain combines TRBV15 with TRBJ1-2; the D is unclear. Germline V CDR1 and CDR2: LNHNV, YYDKDF (reference sequence). Trimming removed 0 bases from V and 6 bases from J, with 14 bases in between. CDR3 length: 15 amino acids. The CDR3 nucleotides read TGTGCCACCAGCAGAGATCGAGGGAGGTGGGATGGCTACACCTTC. It encodes CATSRDRGRWDGYTF. The entire variable domain, with the rest obtained from reference TRBV15 and TRBJ1-2, is as follows: DAMVIQNPRYQVTQFGKPVTLSCSQTLNHNVMYWYQQKSSQAPKLLFHYYDKDFNNEADTPDNFQSRRPNTSFCFLDIRSPGLGDTAMYLCATSRDRGRWDGYTFGSGTRLTVV.

The genes are TRBV6-5 and TRBJ2-7; 8 bases match TRBD2. The CDR3 extends over 15 amino acids. The V gene end was trimmed by 3 bases and the J gene end by 6 bases; junction bases not matched to a gene: 10. CDR1 and CDR2 (germline): MNHEY, SVGAGI. The CDR3 nucleotides read TGTGCCAGCAGTTATTCAGCGGGAGTTCATGCCGAGCAGTACTTC. Translation: CASSYSAGVHAEQYF.

This sequence joins TRBV5-1 and TRBJ2-7; 9 bases map to TRBD1. The ends lost 5 bases at V and 1 base at J; junction bases unmatched: 7. The CDR3 length is 15 residues. Germline V gene data show CDR1 as SGHRS and CDR2 as YFSETQ. The CDR3 sequence is CASSPRQGVSYEQYF. CDR3 nucleotide sequence: TGCGCCAGCAGTCCCCGACAGGGGGTATCCTACGAGCAGTACTTC.

This clone occurred a few times. In DNA, the CDR3 is TGTGCCAGCAGCGTAGGTTCCTTGGGGAATGAAAAACTGTTTTTT. It yields the protein CASSVGSLGNEKLFF. The rearrangement joins TRBV9 to TRBJ1-4; D gene uncertain. V was trimmed by 0 bases and J by 5 bases, leaving 11 bases between them. Germline CDR1 reads SGDLS; CDR2 reads YYNGEE. This CDR3 has 15 residues.

The chain uses TRBV6-1 and TRBJ1-1, with D unresolved. The V gene lost 0 bases and the J gene lost 4 bases, with 18 bases spanning the gap. The CDR3 runs to 17 residues. Germline lookup yields CDR1 MNHNS and CDR2 SASEGT. The CDR3 is CASSEALSGSWLTEAFF. The CDR3 coding sequence is TGTGCCAGCAGTGAAGCGTTATCCGGGTCCTGGCTCACTGAAGCTTTCTTT.

The J gene is TRBJ1-4, the V gene TRBV12-3 or TRBV12-4; D gene unclear. Trimming removed 6 bases at V and 12 bases at J, with 17 bases between. The CDR3 has 13 residues. This CDR3 reads CASSSSRGKELFF. CDR3 bases: TGTGCCAGCAGCTCGTCGCGGGGAAAAGAACTGTTTTTT.

The chain is built from TRBV30 and TRBJ1-2; possibly TRBD1 for D (5 bases). The CDR3 sequence is 14 residues long. Germline CDR1 reads GTSNPN; CDR2 reads SVGIG (reference sequence). Trimming pared 3 bases from V and 2 bases from J, leaving 13 bases between. CDR3: CAWSDRRVNYGYTF. The CDR3 nucleotides read TGTGCCTGGAGCGACAGAAGGGTAAACTATGGCTACACCTTC. Using reference TRBV30 and TRBJ1-2 for the parts outside the CDR3, the full variable domain is SQTIHQWPATLVQPVGSPLSLECTVEGTSNPNLYWYRQAAGRGLQLLFYSVGIGQISSEVPQNLSASRPQDRQFILSSKKLLLSDSGFYLCAWSDRRVNYGYTFGSGTRLTVV.

The chain couples TRBV14 to TRBJ2-1; 11 nucleotides match TRBD1. The trim removed 2 bases at V and 10 bases at J, leaving 10 bases unmatched. The germline gives CDR1 SGHDN, CDR2 FVKESK. This CDR3 is 16 amino acids long. The CDR3 bases are TGTGCCAGCAGCCAAATCCCGGGACAGGGGGATAACGAGCAGTTCTTC. Its translation: CASSQIPGQGDNEQFF.

This chain links TRBV9 with TRBJ2-2, with TRBD2 matching 7 bases. CDR3 length: 16 amino acids. J was trimmed by 4 bases and V by 0 bases; bases with no gene match: 6. Germline values: CDR1 SGDLS, CDR2 YYNGEE. The CDR3 loop reads CASSVAAGVITGELFF. DNA for the CDR3: TGTGCCAGCAGCGTAGCGGCGGGAGTTATCACCGGGGAGCTGTTTTTT.

The gene calls are TRBV28 and TRBJ1-5; D is possibly TRBD1 (5 bases). The V end lost 1 base, the J end lost 2 bases, and 12 bases lay between the germline ends. Germline V gives CDR1 MDHEN, CDR2 SYDVKM. This CDR3 region has 16 residues. The CDR3: CASSLSAGNRNQPQHF. CDR3 sequence (DNA): TGTGCCAGCAGTTTATCGGCAGGGAACCGCAATCAGCCCCAGCATTTT.

This chain uses TRBV12-3 or TRBV12-4 with TRBJ2-3, with D possibly TRBD2 on 6 matching bases. The CDR3 consists of 13 residues. The V end lost 5 bases, the J end lost 3 bases, and 9 bases lay between the germline ends. CDR3 DNA: TGTGCCAGCAGTCAACTAGCAACAGATACGCAGTATTTT. It specifies CASSQLATDTQYF.

CDR3 in DNA: TGTGCCACCAGTTCCCAACTAGCGGGGCACACAGATACGCAGTATTTT. Protein sequence: CATSSQLAGHTDTQYF. This chain joins TRBV24-1 and TRBJ2-3, with 10 positions matching TRBD2. CDR3 length: 16 residues. In germline, CDR1 is KGHDR, CDR2 SFDVKD. After removal of 6 bases from V and 2 bases from J, the junction contained 7 bases not matched to a gene.

J is TRBJ1-5 and V is TRBV2; tentative D call: TRBD1 (5 bases). CDR1 and CDR2 (germline): SNHLY, FYNNEI. CDR3 length: 14 amino acids. Trimming pared 6 bases from V and 7 bases from J, leaving 16 bases between. The CDR3 loop reads CASRTGTGSQPQHF. As DNA, the CDR3 is TGTGCCAGCAGAACCGGGACCGGGAGCCAGCCCCAGCATTTT.

The rearrangement uses TRBV6-4 and TRBJ2-1; possibly TRBD2 for D (6 bases). Trimming stripped 2 bases from V and 3 bases from J, with 14 bases between. The CDR3 loop spans 16 amino acids. From germline, CDR1 is MRHNA and CDR2 SNTAGT. The CDR3 DNA follows: TGTGCCAGCAGTGACACTTCGGGGGTAGGCTACAATGAGCAGTTCTTC. Translating it yields CASSDTSGVGYNEQFF.

This chain uses TRBV5-1 with TRBJ2-5; TRBD1 is a possible D gene (6 bases). Trimming left V 4 bases short and J 4 bases short, with 11 bases between. The CDR3 is made up of 13 amino acids. Per germline, CDR1 SGHRS and CDR2 YFSETQ. The CDR3 here is CASSPTGLETQYF. Here the CDR3 DNA reads TGCGCCAGCAGCCCAACAGGGTTAGAGACCCAGTACTTC.

This chain connects TRBV5-6 to TRBJ2-3; 7 bases map to TRBD2. The ends lost 4 bases at V and 2 bases at J; junction bases unmatched: 10. CDR1 is SGHDT and CDR2 is YYEEEE in the germline V gene. The CDR3 is 16 residues long. CDR3 sequence: CASSDIAGLPTDTQYF. DNA for the CDR3: TGTGCCAGCAGCGATATCGCGGGACTACCCACAGATACGCAGTATTTT.

The chain has TRBV10-3 and TRBJ1-5, with D maybe TRBD1 (5 bases). The CDR3 totals 13 residues. CDR1 and CDR2 (germline): ENHRY, SYGVKD. The V end lost 4 bases, the J end lost 5 bases, and 9 bases lay between the germline ends. The CDR3 loop is CAISAGGDQPQHF. The CDR3 DNA follows: TGTGCCATCAGTGCGGGGGGGGATCAGCCCCAGCATTTT.

The gene calls are TRBV25-1 and TRBJ1-2; D gene ambiguous. The CDR3 runs 12 residues. V dropped 8 bases and J dropped 11 bases, with 18 bases sitting between them. Germline-derived CDR1 and CDR2 are MGHDK and SYGVNS. The CDR3 nucleotides are TGTGCCAGCGGATCCGACTGGTTTGGGTACACCTTC. Its translation is CASGSDWFGYTF.

This clone was found a few times. V is TRBV6-5 and J is TRBJ2-1, with 9 bases that match TRBD2. The J segment lost 3 bases and the V segment lost 3 bases, leaving 3 bases of the junction unmatched. The CDR3 is 15 residues long. Germline CDR1 MNHEY, CDR2 SVGAGI. The CDR3 DNA reads as TGTGCCAGCAGTTATTTGCGGGAGGGCTACAATGAGCAGTTCTTC. Translated: CASSYLREGYNEQFF.

The chain links TRBV29-1 to TRBJ1-2; D not certain. Trimming took 2 bases from V and 5 from J, leaving 15 bases between them. CDR3 length equals 14 residues. Germline V gives CDR1 SQVTM, CDR2 ANQGSEA. The CDR3 DNA sequence: TGCAGCGTTGAACTCTACTTGAGAGGTTATGGCTACACCTTC. Its protein is CSVELYLRGYGYTF.

The chain couples TRBV19 to TRBJ2-3; possibly TRBD2 for D (6 bases). CDR3 size: 15 residues. V was shortened by 3 bases and J by 2 bases, with 12 bases between the two germline ends. The germline V gene encodes CDR1 LNHDA and CDR2 SQIVND (reference sequence). CDR3 coding DNA: TGTGCCAGTAGTATCGATGGAGGGGACACAGATACGCAGTATTTT. Translating gives CASSIDGGDTDTQYF.

The CDR3 DNA reads TGTGCCAGCAGCCAAGGAGCGGGGGGGAACGACTACGAGCAGTACTTC. Residues: CASSQGAGGNDYEQYF. V and J are TRBV4-2 and TRBJ2-7, with 10 nucleotides matching TRBD2. CDR3 length: 16 residues. Trimming cost V 1 base and J 3 bases; bases outside gene matches: 6. Germline V gene data show CDR1 as LGHNA and CDR2 as YNFKEQ.

V usage is TRBV3-1 (or the pseudogene TRBV3-2) and J usage is TRBJ1-1, with D possibly matching TRBD1 (6 bases). Per the germline V gene, CDR1 is LGHDT and CDR2 is YNNKEL (reference sequence). The CDR3 totals 14 residues. V gave up 4 bases and J gave up 5 bases, with 14 bases separating them. CDR3 nucleotide sequence: TGTGCCAGCAGCCTAACCACAGGGATAACTGAAGCTTTCTTT. Translation: CASSLTTGITEAFF.

The genes are TRBV11-2 and TRBJ1-3, with TRBD1 as a possible D gene (5 bases). V gave up 2 bases and J gave up 4 bases, with 6 bases separating them. The CDR3 is 13 amino acids. The germline V gene encodes CDR1 SGHAT and CDR2 FQNNGV. The CDR3 bases are TGTGCCAGCAGCTTATCAGGGGGAAACACCATATATTTT. It encodes CASSLSGGNTIYF. Looking up the rest from reference TRBV11-2 and TRBJ1-3 gives the full variable domain: EAGVAQSPRYKIIEKRQSVAFWCNPISGHATLYWYQQILGQGPKLLIQFQNNGVVDDSQLPKDRFSAERLKGVDSTLKIQPAKLEDSAVYLCASSLSGGNTIYFGEGSWLTVV.

A few counts support this clone. The V and J genes are TRBV7-2 and TRBJ1-1; TRBD1 might be the D (5 bases). Trimming removed 5 bases from V and 1 base from J, with 17 bases in between. Germline V lookup: CDR1 SGHTA, CDR2 FQGNSA. The CDR3 has 16 residues. CDR3 in DNA: TGTGCCAGCAGCCCTCTACTCGGGACGGAGAACACTGAAGCTTTCTTT. It is translated as CASSPLLGTENTEAFF.

This sequence joins TRBV5-1 and TRBJ2-4; D perhaps matches TRBD1 (5 bases). V gave up 0 bases and J gave up 6 bases, with 13 bases separating them. Germline V lookup: CDR1 SGHRS, CDR2 YFSETQ. CDR3 size: 15 residues. This CDR3 reads CASSLEGRATNIQYF. DNA of the CDR3: TGCGCCAGCAGCTTGGAGGGCAGGGCGACAAACATTCAGTACTTC. The full variable domain, in which reference TRBV5-1 and TRBJ2-4 provide the parts outside the CDR3, is KAGVTQTPRYLIKTRGQQVTLSCSPISGHRSVSWYQQTPGQGLQFLFEYFSETQRNKGNFPGRFSGRQFSNSRSEMNVSTLELGDSALYLCASSLEGRATNIQYFGAGTRLSVL.

The chain links TRBV6-5 to TRBJ2-7; D ambiguous. Looked up from germline, CDR1 is MNHEY and CDR2 is SVGAGI. CDR3 length equals 14 residues. V was cut by 9 bases and J by 4 bases, with 19 bases left in between. The DNA of the CDR3 is TGTGCCAGGCCTCAGCACGATCCAAAATACGAGCAGTACTTC. Residues: CARPQHDPKYEQYF.

This chain joins TRBV10-3 and TRBJ1-1, with D perhaps matching TRBD1 (5 bases). Trimming left V 6 bases short and J 4 bases short, with 9 bases between. Germline CDR1 is ENHRY and CDR2 is SYGVKD. This CDR3 is built from 12 residues. CDR3 in amino acids: CAIRRGGTEAFF. CDR3 in DNA: TGTGCCATCAGGAGGGGAGGCACTGAAGCTTTCTTT.